The T cell receptor beta chain described here comes from a study of control samples from healthy donors and cancer patients. The CDR3 sequence is 12 residues long. J lost 7 bases, V lost 6 bases, and 3 bases had no gene match. Clones were read by immunoSEQ multiplex PCR, and TCRdb kept only the in-frame ones, dropping some. The sample yields around 140,000 clones, about 90% seen once. The chain couples TRBV12-3 or TRBV12-4 to TRBJ2-1; 7 bases match TRBD1. This receptor was taken from a man between 18 and 29 years old in good health. The sequencing sample was made of blood. The CDR3 loop is CASRSTGNEQFF. Here the CDR3 DNA reads TGTGCCAGCAGATCGACAGGGAATGAGCAGTTCTTC.